Reported below is one T cell receptor (beta chain). The antigen is not known. CDR3 length: 16 residues. The germline CDR1 and CDR2 sequences are LGHNA and YSLEER. With 0 bases clipped from V and 10 bases from J, the junction kept 8 bases outside the gene matches. Viral peptide pools were used in the ViraFEST assay to expand antigen-specific CD4+ T cells, and sequencing came afterward. At the end of more than 8 days of culture, CD4+ T cells were isolated. Nucleocapsid antibodies were negative in the vaccine recipients, who had never had SARS-CoV-2 infection. On days 3 and 7, fresh IL-2 medium replaced half the medium. The data were taken from a study of vaccination effects on CD4 cells after COVID-19. Clones were read by immunoSEQ multiplex PCR, and TCRdb kept only the in-frame ones, dropping some. Among about 54,000 clones listed, around 68% were seen once. Overall study results and limits: There was only 1 of 255 vaccine-induced clones in healthy vaccinees that cross-reacted with common cold coronaviruses.

The clonotype comes from a human donor who received a COVID-19 vaccine. The rearrangement uses TRBV4-3 and TRBJ1-6; 8 bases fit TRBD1. The sample here was CD4+ T cells from PBMCs cultured with SARS-CoV-2 spike peptides, taken before COVID-19 vaccination. The CDR3 region has the DNA TGCGCCAGCAGCCAAGAAAGGGCAGGGGGCAGGTCACCCCTCCACTTT. Amino acids: CASSQERAGGRSPLHF.